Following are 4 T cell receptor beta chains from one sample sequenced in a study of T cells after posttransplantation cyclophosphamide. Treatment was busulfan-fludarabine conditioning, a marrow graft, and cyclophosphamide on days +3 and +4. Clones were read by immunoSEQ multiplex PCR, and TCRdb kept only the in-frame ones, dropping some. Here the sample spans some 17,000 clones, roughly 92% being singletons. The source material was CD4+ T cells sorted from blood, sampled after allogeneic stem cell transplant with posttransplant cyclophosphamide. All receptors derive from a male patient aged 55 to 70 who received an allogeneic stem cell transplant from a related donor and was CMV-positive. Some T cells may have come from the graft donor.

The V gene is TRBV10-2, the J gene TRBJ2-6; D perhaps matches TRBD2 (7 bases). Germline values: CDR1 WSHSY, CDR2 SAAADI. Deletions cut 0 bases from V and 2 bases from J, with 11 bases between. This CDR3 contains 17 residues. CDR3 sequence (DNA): TGCGCCAGCAGTGAGTCGGGGCGGGGGCCTGGGGCCAACGTCCTGACTTTC. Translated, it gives CASSESGRGPGANVLTF.

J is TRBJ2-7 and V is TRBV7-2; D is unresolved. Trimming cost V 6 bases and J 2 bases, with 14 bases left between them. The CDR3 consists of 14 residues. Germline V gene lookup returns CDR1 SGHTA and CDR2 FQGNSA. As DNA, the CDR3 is TGTGCCAGCAGGTTACGTCAGGAAACCTACGAGCAGTACTTC. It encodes CASRLRQETYEQYF.

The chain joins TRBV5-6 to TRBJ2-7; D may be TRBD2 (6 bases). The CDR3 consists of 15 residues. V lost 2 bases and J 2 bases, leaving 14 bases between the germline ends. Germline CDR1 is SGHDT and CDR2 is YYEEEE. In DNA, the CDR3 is TGTGCCAGCAGCTTAATCGGGACTTCACCCTACGAGCAGTACTTC. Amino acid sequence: CASSLIGTSPYEQYF.

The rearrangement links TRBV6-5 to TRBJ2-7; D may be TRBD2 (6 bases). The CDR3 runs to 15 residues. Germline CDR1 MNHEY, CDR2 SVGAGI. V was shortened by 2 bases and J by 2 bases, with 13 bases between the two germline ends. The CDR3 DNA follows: TGTGCCAGCAGTTACGGGGGGTCGGTCGCCTACGAGCAGTACTTC. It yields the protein CASSYGGSVAYEQYF.